This T cell receptor beta chain was identified during a study of T cells expressing NK-cell markers. This CDR3 has 16 amino acids. Germline-derived CDR1 and CDR2 are MNHEY and SVGAGI. 5'RACE template switching built TCR beta cDNA with unique molecular identifiers. TCRdb re-called the 5' RACE reads; one entry per CDR3 protein, DNA not given. The table for this sample gives about 460,000 distinct CDR3 sequences. The origin of this receptor is a woman in her forties or fifties in good health. The chain has TRBV6-5 and TRBJ1-3. Material for sequencing was blood T cells: a sorted CD56 or NKG2C T cell subset, CD4+ or CD8+ T cells, or bulk PBMC T cells (not recorded which). The CDR3: CASTRSTLFSGNTIYF.